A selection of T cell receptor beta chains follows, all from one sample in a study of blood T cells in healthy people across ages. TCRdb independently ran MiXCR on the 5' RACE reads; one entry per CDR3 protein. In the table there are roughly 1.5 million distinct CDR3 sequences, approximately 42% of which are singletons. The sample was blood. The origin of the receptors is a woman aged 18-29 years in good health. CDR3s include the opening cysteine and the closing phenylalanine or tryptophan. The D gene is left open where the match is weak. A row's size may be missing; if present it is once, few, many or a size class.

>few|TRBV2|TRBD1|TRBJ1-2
TGTGCCAGCAGGATGGGACAGAACTTTAACTATGGCTACACCTTC
CASRMGQNFNYGYTF
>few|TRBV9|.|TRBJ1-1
TGTGCCAGCAGCGGGCCACGAAGTAAAGCTTTCTTT
CASSGPRSKAFF
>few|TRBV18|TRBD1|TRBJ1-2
TGTGCCAGCTCACCCGGGACAGGTCATAACTATGGCTACACCTTC
CASSPGTGHNYGYTF
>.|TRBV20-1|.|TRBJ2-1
TGCAGTGCTAGAGAACATGGGCCGGCCTACAAGGAGCAGTTCTTC
CSAREHGPAYKEQFF
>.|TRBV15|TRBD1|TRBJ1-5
TGTGCCACCAGCAGGACAAGAAGGGGACAGGGATCGGGGTATAGCAATCAGCCCCAGCATTTT
CATSRTRRGQGSGYSNQPQHF
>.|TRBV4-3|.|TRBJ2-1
TGCGCCAGCAGCCAAGGGGCTAGTCGGTCCTACAATGAGCAGTTCTTC
CASSQGASRSYNEQFF
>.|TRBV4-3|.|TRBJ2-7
TGCGCCAGCAGCCAAGATTACGGCTACGAGCAGTACTTC
CASSQDYGYEQYF
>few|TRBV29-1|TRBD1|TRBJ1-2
TGCAGCGTTGATCTGACAGGGCAGTGTGGCTACACCTTC
CSVDLTGQCGYTF
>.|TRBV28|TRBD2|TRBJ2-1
TGTGCCACCAAAAAGGCGGGAGAGAGGGTCAATGAGCAGTTCTTC
CATKKAGERVNEQFF
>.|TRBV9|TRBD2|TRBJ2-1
TGTGCCAGCAGCGGAACTAGCGGGAGTAAGTACAATGAGCAGTTCTTC
CASSGTSGSKYNEQFF
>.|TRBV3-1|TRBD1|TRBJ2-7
TGTGCCAGCAGCCAAGGGACAGGTATCCCCTACAATGAGCAGTACTTC
CASSQGTGIPYNEQYF
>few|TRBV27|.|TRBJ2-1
TGTGCCCCCCCGGGCTGTCACAATGAGCAGTTCTTC
CAPPGCHNEQFF
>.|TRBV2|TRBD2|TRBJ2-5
TGTGCCAGCAGGCTAGCGGGAGTCCCCGCAGAGACCCAGTACTTC
CASRLAGVPAETQYF
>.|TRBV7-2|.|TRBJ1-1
TGTGCCAGCGGGAGCCGCATGAACACTGAAGCTTTCTTT
CASGSRMNTEAFF
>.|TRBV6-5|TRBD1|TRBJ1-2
TGTGCCAGCAGTTACGACAGGGGGAGTCCCTATGGCTACACCTTC
CASSYDRGSPYGYTF
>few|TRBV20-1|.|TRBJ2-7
TGCAGTGCTGCCCGCCAGTCCTACGAGCAGTACTTC
CSAARQSYEQYF
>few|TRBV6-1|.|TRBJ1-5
TGTGCCAGCAGTCTTTTTAGAGGGATCTCCAATCAGCCCCAGCATTTT
CASSLFRGISNQPQHF
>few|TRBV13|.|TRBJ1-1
TGTGCCAGCAGCTTAGATCGGGGGGGAGGGACTGAAGCTTTCTTT
CASSLDRGGGTEAFF
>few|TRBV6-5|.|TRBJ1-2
TGTGCCAGCAGTTACCAGGGCGCGGGCGAGTCTGGCTACACCTTC
CASSYQGAGESGYTF
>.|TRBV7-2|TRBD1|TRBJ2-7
TGTGCCAGCAGCCCAGAGACAGGGAAATCCTACGAGCAGTACTTC
CASSPETGKSYEQYF
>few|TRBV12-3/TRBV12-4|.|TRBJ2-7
TGTGCCAGCAGTTTACTGTCTCTTTACGAGCAGTACTTC
CASSLLSLYEQYF
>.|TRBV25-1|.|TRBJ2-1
TGTGCCAGCAGCGAACTTAACAGGGCGGGCCAATCGAGCTCCTACAATGAGCAGTTTTTC
CASSELNRAGQSSSYNEQFF
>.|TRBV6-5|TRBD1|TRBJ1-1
TGTGCCAGCAGTTTTACAGGGGGTAGTATGAACACTGAAGCTTTCTTT
CASSFTGGSMNTEAFF
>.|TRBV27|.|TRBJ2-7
TGTGCCAAAGAGGTAAAGGGGAGGACCTACGAGCAGTACTTC
CAKEVKGRTYEQYF
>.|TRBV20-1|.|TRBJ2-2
TGCAGTGCTAGGGGAAGAGGGGTTCGGACCGGGGAGCTGTTTTTT
CSARGRGVRTGELFF
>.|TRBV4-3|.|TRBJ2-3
TGCGCCAGCAGCCAAGGACCACACCGCACAGATACGCAGTATTTT
CASSQGPHRTDTQYF
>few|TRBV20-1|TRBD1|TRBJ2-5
TGCAGTGCTAGAAGGGGGCGCTTCCAAGAGACCCAGTACTTC
CSARRGRFQETQYF
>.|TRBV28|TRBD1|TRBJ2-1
TGTGCCAGCAGTTCGTTCCCGACAGGGGCAGGTTTGGATGAGCAGTTCTTC
CASSSFPTGAGLDEQFF
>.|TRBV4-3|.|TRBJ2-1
TGCGCCAGCAGCCAAGATTTGCGGAGAAACAATGAGCAGTTCTTC
CASSQDLRRNNEQFF
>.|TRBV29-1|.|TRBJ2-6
TGCAGCGTTGAAGGGGGATCTGGGGCCAACGTCCTGACTTTC
CSVEGGSGANVLTF
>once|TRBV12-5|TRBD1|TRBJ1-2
TGTGCTAGTGCCCCAACCGGGACAGGGCGTGGCTACACCTTC
CASAPTGTGRGYTF
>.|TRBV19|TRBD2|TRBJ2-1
TGTGCCAGTAGTAAGCGTAGCGGGTACGGGTACAATGGGCAGTTCTTC
CASSKRSGYGYNGQFF
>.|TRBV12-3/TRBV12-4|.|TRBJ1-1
TGTGCCAGCAGTTTTGAGGGCTGGCGAGCTTTCTTT
CASSFEGWRAFF
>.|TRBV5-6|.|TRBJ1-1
TGTGCCAGCAGCTTGGAGGTGCCCACTAGCACTGAAGCTTTCTTT
CASSLEVPTSTEAFF
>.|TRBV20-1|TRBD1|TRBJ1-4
TGCAGTGCTATTGCCGAGGGGACAGGGGCGGAAAAACTGTTTTTT
CSAIAEGTGAEKLFF
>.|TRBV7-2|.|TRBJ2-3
TGTGCCAGCAGTTACGACCAGCTTAGCACAGATACGCAGTATTTT
CASSYDQLSTDTQYF
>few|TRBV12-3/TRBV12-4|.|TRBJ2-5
TGTGCCAGCAGTACAAGCCGGGACAAAAGAGAGACCCAGTACTTC
CASSTSRDKRETQYF
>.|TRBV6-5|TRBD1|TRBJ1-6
TGTGCCAGCAGTTCTCGGACAGGGAGCTCCTATAATTCACCCCTCCACTTT
CASSSRTGSSYNSPLHF
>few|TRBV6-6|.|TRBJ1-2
TGTGCCAGCATCGACGGGACACTTGTTAACTATGGCTACACCTTC
CASIDGTLVNYGYTF
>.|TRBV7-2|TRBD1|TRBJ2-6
TGTGCCAGCAGCGGACAGGGGTTGGCAGGGGCCAACGTCCTGACTTTC
CASSGQGLAGANVLTF
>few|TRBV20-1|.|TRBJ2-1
TGCAGTGCTAGAGATCTGGCAGGGTTCTACAATGAGCAGTTCTTC
CSARDLAGFYNEQFF
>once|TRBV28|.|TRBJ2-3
TGTGCCAGCAGAAGGGTGCTGGTTAGCACAGATACGCAGTATTTT
CASRRVLVSTDTQYF